One and the same sample provided the 22 T cell receptor beta chains below, sequenced in a study of neurological immune-mediated disorders (dated by TCRdb to 2018 to 2020). The method was 5' RACE. The data were produced on an Illumina HiSeq 2500. TCRdb handled the public reads itself, with Q25 trimming in fastp and clone calling in MiXCR, and kept productive beta chains. Every distinct CDR3 protein forms one entry, paired with its most common genes and DNA. This sample comprises 80,000 to 100,000 distinct CDR3 sequences, 3% to 4.5% of them detected only once. 2.5% to 3% of the sample rests with the top ten. The specimen was PBMCs. These receptors were collected from a woman in her forties or fifties with multiple sclerosis.

This clonotype occurred many times. This chain joins TRBV5-6 and TRBJ2-7; D gene unclear. Trimming removed 0 bases from V and 2 bases from J, with 6 bases in between. Germline V gene data show CDR1 as SGHDT and CDR2 as YYEEEE. The CDR3 consists of 13 residues. CDR3 region: CASSLEQPYEQYF. DNA of the CDR3: TGTGCCAGCAGCTTGGAACAGCCCTACGAGCAGTACTTC.

This clonotype was picked up many times. CDR3 sequence reads: CASSRHRTGNEQFF. The DNA of the CDR3 is TGTGCCAGCAGCCGACACCGGACAGGGAATGAGCAGTTCTTC. The chain has TRBV12-3 or TRBV12-4 and TRBJ2-1, with TRBD1 matching 8 bases. The CDR3 spans 14 residues. The V and J ends lost 6 bases and 7 bases, in that order; junction bases with no gene match: 8.

This clonotype was picked up many times. The V call is TRBV11-3, the J call TRBJ2-5; the D gene is possibly TRBD2 (6 bases). The CDR3 is 14 residues long. Germline-derived CDR1 and CDR2 are SGHNT and YENEEA. Trimming shortened V by 2 bases and J by 5 bases, and 12 bases separated the two germline ends. The CDR3 DNA follows: TGTGCCAGCAGCTTACAGGGAGGAGGGGAGACCCAGTACTTC. Protein product: CASSLQGGGETQYF.

In its sample, this clonotype was seen many times. V and J are TRBV9 and TRBJ1-2; D is unresolved. Trimming cost V 0 bases and J 0 bases, with 12 bases left between them. The CDR3 length is 16 residues. From germline, CDR1 is SGDLS and CDR2 YYNGEE. The CDR3 loop is CASSVGSNRANYGYTF. CDR3 in DNA: TGTGCCAGCAGCGTAGGATCTAATAGAGCTAACTATGGCTACACCTTC.

This clonotype was seen at least ten times. J is TRBJ2-7 and V is TRBV7-9; 7 bases fit TRBD1. Germline trimming cut 9 bases from V and 1 base from J; bases unmatched to any gene: 9. CDR3 length: 14 residues. Germline CDR1 SEHNR, CDR2 FQNEAQ (reference sequence). CDR3 in amino acids: CASSNPGGSYEQYF. DNA of the CDR3: TGTGCCAGTTCAAACCCAGGGGGATCCTACGAGCAGTACTTC.

This clonotype was counted at least ten times. The genes are TRBV5-1 and TRBJ2-3; D is unresolved. This CDR3 comprises 15 residues. In germline, CDR1 is SGHRS, CDR2 YFSETQ. With 3 bases removed from V and 6 bases from J, the gap between germline ends came to 17 bases. The CDR3 DNA is TGCGCCAGCAGCTCCGAAGTGGTGGACGCGGATACGCAGTATTTT. Translating it yields CASSSEVVDADTQYF.

This clonotype was found many times. The genes are TRBV20-1 and TRBJ2-7; 7 positions match TRBD1. The germline V gene has CDR1 DFQATT and CDR2 SNEGSKA (reference sequence). The CDR3 is 13 amino acids. Trimming at V came to 6 bases and at J to 5 bases, leaving 10 bases not matched to a gene. CDR3 DNA: TGCAGTGCAGAAAAGACAGGGCACCACGAGCAGTACTTC. This sequence encodes CSAEKTGHHEQYF.

This clonotype was picked up many times. This sequence joins TRBV5-1 and TRBJ2-6; no firm D call. Trimming shortened V by 0 bases and J by 0 bases, and 16 bases separated the two germline ends. Germline loops: CDR1 SGHRS, CDR2 YFSETQ. CDR3 size: 19 residues. The DNA for the CDR3 is TGCGCCAGCAGCTTGGAAGGAATGGCGCGACTCTCTGGGGCCAACGTCCTGACTTTC. This gives the protein CASSLEGMARLSGANVLTF.

This clonotype was found many times. CDR3 sequence: CASSGTVLYNSPLHF. DNA of the CDR3: TGTGCCAGCAGCGGGACAGTTCTCTATAATTCACCCCTCCACTTT. The rearrangement links TRBV5-6 to TRBJ1-6; 7 nucleotides agree with TRBD1. The ends lost 4 bases at V and 3 bases at J; junction bases unmatched: 4. The CDR3 runs 15 residues. Germline V CDR1 and CDR2: SGHDT, YYEEEE.

This clonotype was picked up a small number of times. The chain uses TRBV20-1 and TRBJ1-2; the D is unclear. This CDR3 contains 14 residues. Germline loops: CDR1 DFQATT, CDR2 SNEGSKA (reference sequence). V was shortened by 6 bases and J by 3 bases, with 17 bases between the two germline ends. This chain's CDR3 is CSANWSRHHYGYTF. As DNA, the CDR3 is TGCAGTGCCAACTGGTCCAGACACCACTATGGCTACACCTTC.

There are many counts of this clonotype. The gene calls are TRBV20-1 and TRBJ2-5; D is uncertain. This CDR3 contains 12 residues. V was shortened by 6 bases and J by 4 bases, with 12 bases between the two germline ends. The germline V gene has CDR1 DFQATT and CDR2 SNEGSKA (reference sequence). CDR3 region: CSARYPAETQYF. DNA of the CDR3: TGCAGTGCCCGGTATCCGGCAGAGACCCAGTACTTC.

This clonotype came up many times. The chain is built from TRBV27 and TRBJ1-2; TRBD1 agrees at 11 bases. Looked up from germline, CDR1 is MNHEY and CDR2 is SMNVEV (reference sequence). The J segment lost 8 bases and the V segment lost 2 bases, leaving 4 bases of the junction unmatched. This CDR3 is 14 amino acids long. The CDR3 bases are TGTGCCAGCAGTTTAGGACAGGGGGCCCGAGGCTACACCTTC. It translates to CASSLGQGARGYTF.

The sample holds many counts of this clonotype. The chain uses TRBV7-2 and TRBJ1-2, with D possibly TRBD1 on 6 matching bases. CDR1 is SGHTA and CDR2 is FQGNSA in the germline V gene. V was cut by 5 bases and J by 0 bases, with 13 bases left in between. The CDR3 is made up of 15 amino acids. CDR3 residues: CASSPRQDSNYGYTF. The CDR3 DNA reads as TGTGCCAGCAGCCCAAGACAGGATTCTAACTATGGCTACACCTTC.

At least ten counts were recorded for this clonotype. This chain links TRBV14 with TRBJ2-7; D is unclear. The CDR3 contains 12 residues. Per the germline V gene, CDR1 is SGHDN and CDR2 is FVKESK. V was pared by 1 base and J by 3 bases, with 4 bases between. The CDR3 nucleotides are TGTGCCAGCAGCCAAGGGGTCTACGAGCAGTACTTC. Translation: CASSQGVYEQYF.

This clonotype turned up a few times. Relative to the germline gene, one junction end is altered; a read error may explain this. The CDR3 region has the DNA TGTGACAGCAGCATCGCTCCGGGAGAGCAGTACTTC. Its translation: CDSSIAPGEQYF. The genes are TRBV3-1 and TRBJ2-7, with D tentatively TRBD2 (5 bases). In germline, CDR1 is LGHDT, CDR2 YNNKEL (reference sequence). The CDR3 consists of 12 residues.

This clonotype came up many times. V and J are TRBV5-6 and TRBJ1-4, with a possible D match to TRBD1 (6 bases). The CDR3 consists of 14 residues. Trimming left V 3 bases short and J 0 bases short, with 6 bases between. Per the germline V gene, CDR1 is SGHDT and CDR2 is YYEEEE. The chain's CDR3 is CASSWDTTNEKLFF. The CDR3 nucleotides read TGTGCCAGCAGCTGGGACACAACTAATGAAAAACTGTTTTTT.

This clonotype was picked up many times. The V call is TRBV5-1, the J call TRBJ2-3; 9 nucleotides match TRBD2. CDR3 length: 16 residues. The germline gives CDR1 SGHRS, CDR2 YFSETQ. The ends lost 4 bases at V and 0 bases at J; junction bases unmatched: 6. In DNA, the CDR3 is TGCGCCAGCAGCCCGATTAGCGGGGGTAGCACAGATACGCAGTATTTT. This sequence encodes CASSPISGGSTDTQYF.

This clonotype was observed at least ten times. The V and J genes are TRBV12-3 or TRBV12-4 and TRBJ2-7, with D tentatively TRBD1 (6 bases). Trimming stripped 3 bases from V and 1 base from J, with 10 bases between. The CDR3 loop spans 14 amino acids. The CDR3 DNA reads as TGTGCCAGCAGTTTTGAAGACAGGTCCTACGAGCAGTACTTC. Its translation: CASSFEDRSYEQYF.

This clonotype came up many times. The chain uses TRBV4-3 and TRBJ1-3; D call uncertain. Germline loops: CDR1 LGHNA, CDR2 YSLEER. The CDR3 is 14 amino acids. V was trimmed by 2 bases and J by 0 bases, leaving 5 bases between them. CDR3 bases: TGCGCCAGCAGCCAACAGAGCTCTGGAAACACCATATATTTT. Translated, it gives CASSQQSSGNTIYF.

This clonotype was recorded many times. The chain carries TRBV20-1 and TRBJ2-2; 10 nucleotides agree with TRBD2. Germline V gene data show CDR1 as DFQATT and CDR2 as SNEGSKA (reference sequence). V was pared by 8 bases and J by 4 bases, with 4 bases of the junction left unmatched. The CDR3 is made up of 13 amino acids. The CDR3 DNA sequence: TGCAGTAGCGGGGGGGCAAGCACCGGGGAGCTGTTTTTT. This sequence encodes CSSGGASTGELFF.

This clonotype was observed many times. The chain employs TRBV5-1 and TRBJ2-7; D call uncertain. The CDR3 is 16 amino acids. V lost 0 bases and J lost 4, with 17 bases in between. Germline-derived CDR1 and CDR2 are SGHRS and YFSETQ. The DNA of the CDR3 is TGCGCCAGCAGCTTGGGAGCGAACCGCATAGCTTACGAGCAGTACTTC. Translation: CASSLGANRIAYEQYF.

This clonotype was found many times. The chain couples TRBV20-1 to TRBJ2-4; D uncertain. V lost 6 bases, J lost 0 bases, and 9 bases lay in between. The CDR3 runs 13 residues. CDR1 DFQATT and CDR2 SNEGSKA come from the germline V gene (reference sequence). This chain's CDR3 is CSAKDLAKNIQYF. The CDR3 DNA sequence: TGCAGTGCAAAGGACCTAGCCAAAAACATTCAGTACTTC.